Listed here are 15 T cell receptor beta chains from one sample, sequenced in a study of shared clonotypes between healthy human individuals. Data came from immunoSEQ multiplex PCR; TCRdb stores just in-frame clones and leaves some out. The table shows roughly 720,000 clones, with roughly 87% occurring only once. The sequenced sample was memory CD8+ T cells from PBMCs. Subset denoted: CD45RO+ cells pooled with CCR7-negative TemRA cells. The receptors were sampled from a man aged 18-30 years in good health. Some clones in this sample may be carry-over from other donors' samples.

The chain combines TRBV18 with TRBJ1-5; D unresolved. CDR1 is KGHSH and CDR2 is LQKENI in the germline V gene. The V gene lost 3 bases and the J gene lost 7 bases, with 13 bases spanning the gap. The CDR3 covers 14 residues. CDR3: CASSPGVGTQPQHF. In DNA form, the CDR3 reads TGTGCCAGCTCACCGGGCGTGGGAACACAGCCCCAGCATTTT.

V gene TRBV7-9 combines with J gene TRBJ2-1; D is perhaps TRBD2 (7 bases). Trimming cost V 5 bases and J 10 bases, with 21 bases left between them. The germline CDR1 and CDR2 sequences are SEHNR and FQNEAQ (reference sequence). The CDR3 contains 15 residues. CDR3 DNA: TGTGCCAGCAGCCCTGGGGGGGGACAAGAACTCGAGCAGTTCTTC. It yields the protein CASSPGGGQELEQFF.

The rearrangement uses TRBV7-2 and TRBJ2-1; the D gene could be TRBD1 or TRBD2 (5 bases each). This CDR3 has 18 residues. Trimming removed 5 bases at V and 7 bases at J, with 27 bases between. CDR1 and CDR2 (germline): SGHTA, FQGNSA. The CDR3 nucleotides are TGTGCCAGCAGCGGACGAATCGAGAGGGAAGTTAGGGGTAATGAGCAGTTCTTC. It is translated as CASSGRIEREVRGNEQFF.

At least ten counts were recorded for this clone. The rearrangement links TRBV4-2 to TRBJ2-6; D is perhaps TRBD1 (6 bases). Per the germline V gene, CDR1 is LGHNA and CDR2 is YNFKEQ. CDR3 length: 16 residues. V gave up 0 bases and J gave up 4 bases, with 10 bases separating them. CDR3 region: CASSQDEGVGANVLTF. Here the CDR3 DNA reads TGTGCCAGCAGCCAAGACGAGGGGGTGGGGGCCAACGTCCTGACTTTC.

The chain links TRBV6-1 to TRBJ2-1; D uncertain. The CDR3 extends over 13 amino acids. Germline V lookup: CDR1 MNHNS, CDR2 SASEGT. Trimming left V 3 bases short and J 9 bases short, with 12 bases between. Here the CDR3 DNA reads TGTGCCAGCAGTGATTGGGTATCGGCTGAGCAGTTCTTC. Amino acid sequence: CASSDWVSAEQFF.

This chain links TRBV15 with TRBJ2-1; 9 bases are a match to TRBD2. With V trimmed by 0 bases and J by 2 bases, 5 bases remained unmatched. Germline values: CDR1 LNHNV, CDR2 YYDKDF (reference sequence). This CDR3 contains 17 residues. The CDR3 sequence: CATSRDPEREAYNEQFF. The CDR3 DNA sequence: TGTGCCACCAGCAGAGACCCCGAGCGGGAGGCCTACAATGAGCAGTTCTTC.

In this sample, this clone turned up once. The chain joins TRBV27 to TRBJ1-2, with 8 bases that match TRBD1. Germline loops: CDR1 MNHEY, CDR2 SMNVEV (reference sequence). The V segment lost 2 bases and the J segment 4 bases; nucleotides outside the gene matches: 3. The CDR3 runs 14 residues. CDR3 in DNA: TGTGCCAGCAGTTTAAGGACAGGGAGCTATGGCTACACCTTC. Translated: CASSLRTGSYGYTF.

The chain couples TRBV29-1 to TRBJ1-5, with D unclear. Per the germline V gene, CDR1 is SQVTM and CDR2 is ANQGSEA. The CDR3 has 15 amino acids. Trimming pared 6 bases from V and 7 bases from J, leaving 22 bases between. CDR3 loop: CSVLNPDGSGQPQHF. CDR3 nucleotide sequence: TGCAGCGTCCTTAATCCCGATGGGTCTGGGCAGCCCCAGCATTTT.

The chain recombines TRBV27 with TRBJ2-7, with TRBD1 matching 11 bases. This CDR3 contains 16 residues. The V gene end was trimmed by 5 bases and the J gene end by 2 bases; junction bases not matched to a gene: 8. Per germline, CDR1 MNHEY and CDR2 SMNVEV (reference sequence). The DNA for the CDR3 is TGTGCCAGCAGTCCTGGGACAGGGGGACCCACCTACGAGCAGTACTTC. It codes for CASSPGTGGPTYEQYF.

The CDR3 sequence: CASSFSLNEQFF. CDR3 coding DNA: TGTGCCAGCAGCTTTAGCCTCAATGAGCAGTTCTTC. The gene calls are TRBV7-9 and TRBJ2-1; D is uncertain. V lost 3 bases to trimming and J lost 6 bases, with 6 bases between them. CDR1 is SEHNR, CDR2 FQNEAQ, per germline (reference sequence). CDR3 length equals 12 residues.

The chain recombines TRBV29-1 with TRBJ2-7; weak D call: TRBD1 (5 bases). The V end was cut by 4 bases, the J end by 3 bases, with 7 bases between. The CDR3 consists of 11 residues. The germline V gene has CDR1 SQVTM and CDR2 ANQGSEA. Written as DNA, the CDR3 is TGCAGCGTTGTAGACAGCTACGAGCAGTACTTC. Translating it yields CSVVDSYEQYF.

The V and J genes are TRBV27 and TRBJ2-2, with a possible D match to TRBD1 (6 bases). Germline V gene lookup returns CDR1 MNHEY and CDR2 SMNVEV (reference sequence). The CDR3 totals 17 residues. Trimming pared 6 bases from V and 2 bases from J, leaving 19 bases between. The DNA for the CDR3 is TGTGCCAGCAGCGTGCAACAGGGCGAAAAAAACACCGGGGAGCTGTTTTTT. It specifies CASSVQQGEKNTGELFF.

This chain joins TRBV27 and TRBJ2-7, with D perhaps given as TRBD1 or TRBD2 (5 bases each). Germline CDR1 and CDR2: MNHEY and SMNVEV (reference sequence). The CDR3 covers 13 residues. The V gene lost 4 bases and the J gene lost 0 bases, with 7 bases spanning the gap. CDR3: CASSSGPSYEQYF. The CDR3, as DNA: TGTGCCAGCAGTTCGGGGCCCTCCTACGAGCAGTACTTC.

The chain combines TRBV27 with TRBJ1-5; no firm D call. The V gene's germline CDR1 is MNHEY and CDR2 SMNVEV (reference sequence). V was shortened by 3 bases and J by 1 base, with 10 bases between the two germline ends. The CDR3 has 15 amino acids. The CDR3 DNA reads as TGTGCCAGCAGTTTGAGTCCCACGAGCAATCAGCCCCAGCATTTT. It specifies CASSLSPTSNQPQHF.

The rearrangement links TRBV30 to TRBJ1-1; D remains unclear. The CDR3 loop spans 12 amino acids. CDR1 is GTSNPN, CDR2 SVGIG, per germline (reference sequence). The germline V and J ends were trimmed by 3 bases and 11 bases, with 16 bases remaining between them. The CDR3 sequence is CAWRGSPGDAFF. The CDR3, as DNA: TGTGCCTGGAGGGGGAGCCCAGGAGACGCTTTCTTT.